The 14 T cell receptor beta chains listed next were all sequenced from one sample in a study of blood T cell repertoires in COVID-19. Assay: immunoSEQ multiplex PCR; the TCRdb copy retains only in-frame clones and omits some. The table has around 60,000 clones, 70% to 90% seen once; the top ten hold approximately 7.2%. The sample was peripheral blood. These receptors were obtained from a man aged 60 to 69 with acute or convalescent COVID-19.

V usage is TRBV12-3 or TRBV12-4 and J usage is TRBJ1-1; D unclear. This CDR3 has 11 amino acids. V lost 6 bases and J 8 bases, leaving 10 bases between the germline ends. The CDR3 reads CASSQTAEAFF. The CDR3 nucleotides are TGTGCCAGCAGCCAAACAGCAGAAGCTTTCTTT.

The chain couples TRBV18 to TRBJ1-5; D is possibly TRBD1 (5 bases). This CDR3 is built from 15 residues. V lost 1 base to trimming and J lost 2 bases, with 9 bases between them. CDR1 is KGHSH and CDR2 is LQKENI in the germline V gene. This chain's CDR3 is CASSPQGSGNQPQHF. The CDR3 bases are TGTGCCAGCTCACCACAGGGGTCCGGCAATCAGCCCCAGCATTTT.

The V and J genes are TRBV5-6 and TRBJ1-2; 9 positions match TRBD1. In germline, CDR1 is SGHDT, CDR2 YYEEEE. The CDR3 length is 17 residues. After removal of 4 bases from V and 2 bases from J, the junction contained 12 bases not matched to a gene. The CDR3 sequence is CASSPAVGTGRNYGYTF. The CDR3 bases are TGTGCCAGCAGCCCGGCGGTGGGGACAGGGAGGAACTATGGCTACACCTTC.

The chain carries TRBV7-9 and TRBJ2-7; possibly TRBD2 for D (5 bases). The CDR3 sequence is 15 residues long. Trimming left V 4 bases short and J 0 bases short, with 13 bases between. The V gene's germline CDR1 is SEHNR and CDR2 FQNEAQ (reference sequence). In DNA, the CDR3 is TGTGCCAGCAGCTCCCGGAGGTATCCCTCCTACGAGCAGTACTTC. Translation gives CASSSRRYPSYEQYF.

The gene calls are TRBV12-3 or TRBV12-4 and TRBJ1-5; the D is unclear. The CDR3 contains 12 residues. V was shortened by 4 bases and J by 6 bases, with 7 bases between the two germline ends. This chain's CDR3 is CASSSEIQPQHF. CDR3 bases: TGTGCCAGCAGTTCGGAGATTCAGCCCCAGCATTTT.

J is TRBJ2-1 and V is TRBV21-1; the table names TRBD1, a call not compared with the DNA. TRBV21-1 is a known pseudogene. CDR3 length equals 16 residues. The CDR3 nucleotides are TGTGCCAGCAGCACGGAGCGACAGGGGTCGATTGATGAGCAGTTCTTC. This sequence encodes CASSTERQGSIDEQFF.

The rearrangement joins TRBV7-3 to TRBJ2-3, with 9 positions matching TRBD2. The CDR3 runs 19 residues. The J segment lost 3 bases and the V segment lost 1 base, leaving 14 bases of the junction unmatched. The germline V gene encodes CDR1 SGHTA and CDR2 FQGTGA. The CDR3 region is CASSLRIAFAGGRTDTQYF. The CDR3, as DNA: TGTGCCAGCAGCTTAAGAATAGCCTTCGCGGGGGGGCGAACAGATACGCAGTATTTT.

The chain joins TRBV19 to TRBJ1-2; TRBD1 agrees at 10 bases. There are 15 residues in the CDR3. Trimming at V came to 5 bases and at J to 6 bases, leaving 9 bases not matched to a gene. Per the germline V gene, CDR1 is LNHDA and CDR2 is SQIVND (reference sequence). Written as DNA, the CDR3 is TGTGCCAGTAGTGTTTGGGACAGGGGCTGGGATGGCTACACCTTC. Its protein is CASSVWDRGWDGYTF. The whole variable domain, filled in from reference TRBV19 and TRBJ1-2, reads DGGITQSPKYLFRKEGQNVTLSCEQNLNHDAMYWYRQDPGQGLRLIYYSQIVNDFQKGDIAEGYSVSREKKESFPLTVTSAQKNPTAFYLCASSVWDRGWDGYTFGSGTRLTVV.

The chain is built from TRBV19 and TRBJ2-5, with D perhaps TRBD2 (7 bases). The CDR3 sequence is 16 residues long. The germline V gene has CDR1 LNHDA and CDR2 SQIVND (reference sequence). The V end was cut by 3 bases, the J end by 2 bases, with 16 bases between. The CDR3 sequence is CASSMATGGLQETQYF. The DNA for the CDR3 is TGTGCCAGTAGTATGGCGACGGGGGGCCTTCAAGAGACCCAGTACTTC.

The CDR3 nucleotides are TGTGCCATCCGTACGACGGGAGACATGGGCGAGCAGTACTTC. Translated: CAIRTTGDMGEQYF. The chain recombines TRBV10-3 with TRBJ2-7; the D gene is possibly TRBD2 (6 bases). The germline gives CDR1 ENHRY, CDR2 SYGVKD. Deletions cut 8 bases from V and 6 bases from J, with 20 bases between. This CDR3 contains 14 residues.

V and J are TRBV5-1 and TRBJ2-3; 10 positions match TRBD2. V gave up 4 bases and J gave up 7 bases; unmatched junction bases: 6. Germline assignment: CDR1 SGHRS and CDR2 YFSETQ. CDR3 size: 14 residues. The CDR3 here is CASSVGLAAHTQYF. The DNA of the CDR3 is TGCGCCAGCAGCGTTGGACTAGCGGCGCATACGCAGTATTTT.

This clone came up a few times. The J gene is TRBJ2-3, the V gene TRBV29-1, with D maybe TRBD1 (6 bases). Germline V CDR1 and CDR2: SQVTM, ANQGSEA. The CDR3 has 12 residues. Trimming took 6 bases from V and 3 from J, leaving 10 bases between them. This chain's CDR3 is CSVEGETDTQYF. As DNA, the CDR3 is TGCAGCGTAGAGGGGGAAACAGATACGCAGTATTTT.

The chain carries TRBV19 and TRBJ1-2, with TRBD1 as a possible D gene (6 bases). The CDR3 is 14 residues long. V was cut by 6 bases and J by 5 bases, with 16 bases left in between. Germline lookup yields CDR1 LNHDA and CDR2 SQIVND (reference sequence). CDR3 residues: CASRTSGGQYGYTF. Written as DNA, the CDR3 is TGTGCCAGTAGGACCTCGGGGGGCCAGTATGGCTACACCTTC.

The V call is TRBV30, the J call TRBJ1-3; D not certain. CDR3 length: 13 amino acids. Trimming removed 8 bases from V and 2 bases from J, with 13 bases in between. Germline V gives CDR1 GTSNPN, CDR2 SVGIG (reference sequence). CDR3 in amino acids: CAQVSGTGNTIYF. The CDR3 DNA reads TGTGCCCAAGTGTCGGGTACTGGAAACACCATATATTTT. The variable domain in full, with the rest retrieved from reference TRBV30 and TRBJ1-3, is SQTIHQWPATLVQPVGSPLSLECTVEGTSNPNLYWYRQAAGRGLQLLFYSVGIGQISSEVPQNLSASRPQDRQFILSSKKLLLSDSGFYLCAQVSGTGNTIYFGEGSWLTVV.